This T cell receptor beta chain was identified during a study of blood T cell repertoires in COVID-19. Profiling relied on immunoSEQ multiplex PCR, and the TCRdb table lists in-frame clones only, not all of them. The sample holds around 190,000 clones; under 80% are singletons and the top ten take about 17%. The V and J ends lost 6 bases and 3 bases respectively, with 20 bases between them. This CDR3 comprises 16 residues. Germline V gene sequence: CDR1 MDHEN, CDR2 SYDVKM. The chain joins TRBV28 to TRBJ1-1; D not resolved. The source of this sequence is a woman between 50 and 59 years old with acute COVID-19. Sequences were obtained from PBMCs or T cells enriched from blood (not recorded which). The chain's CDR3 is CASSPGSAGVDTEAFF. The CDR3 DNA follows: TGTGCCAGCAGCCCTGGTAGCGCTGGGGTTGACACTGAAGCTTTCTTT.